This T cell receptor (beta chain) was observed in a study of shared T cell receptors in the human thymus. This clone showed up just once. The CDR3 has 17 amino acids. Trimming took 3 bases from V and 7 from J, leaving 22 bases between them. The V gene's germline CDR1 is SGHTA and CDR2 FQGNSA. Measured with immunoSEQ multiplex PCR; TCRdb has only the in-frame clones, and not every one. In the table there are 700,000 or so clones, roughly 85% of which are singletons. Separately, the same data were catalogued under a study of human thymus T cells. This second study notes: Both thymic and peripheral blood repertoires showed apparently biased V and J usage.

The sequenced sample was thymocytes. The chain uses TRBV7-2 and TRBJ1-5, with D maybe TRBD1 (6 bases). The source of this sequence is a girl less than two years old with a congenital heart defect. CDR3 in DNA: TGTGCCAGCAGCTTCTTTTCCCAGGGTGGGGGCCAACAGCCCCAGCATTTT. This translates into CASSFFSQGGGQQPQHF.